This entry is about one TCR beta chain. Per germline, CDR1 MNHNS and CDR2 SASEGT. The CDR3 sequence is 17 residues long. Trimming removed 4 bases from V and 3 bases from J; junction bases left unmatched: 8. These data originate in a study of blood T cell repertoires in COVID-19. Overall study context: Acute and convalescent COVID-19 samples came from the United States, Italy and Spain. Sample material is recorded as cDNA or gDNA derived from T cells, B-cell-depleted T cells, or PBMCs.

Authors' analysis steps: The authors estimated nucleated cell counts from reference gene primer amplification. Sequencing used immunoSEQ multiplex PCR; TCRdb keeps in-frame clones, though not all of them. That table furnishes V, J and clone size, whereas the DNA furnished D and trimming. Of about 180,000 clones listed, nearly 90% are singletons. This chain connects TRBV6-1 to TRBJ2-6, with TRBD2 matching 8 bases. The receptor's source is a man aged 18 to 29 who had recovered from COVID-19. The sample comprised peripheral blood. The CDR3 sequence is CASSGRGGSLGANVLTF. The CDR3 DNA follows: TGTGCCAGCAGTGGCCGCGGGGGGAGCCTTGGGGCCAACGTCCTGACTTTC.